This TCR beta chain comes out of a study of CD8+CD57+ T cells in acquired aplastic anemia. Patients picked for sequencing had shown CD8+CD57+ cell expansion detected by flow cytometry. According to the study, genomic DNA was the template for TCR beta VDJ and CDR3 profiling. Using its own MiXCR run on the reads, TCRdb lists one record per CDR3 protein. This sample has over 250,000 distinct CDR3 sequences; roughly 53% occur once, and the top ten carry 1.3%. Germline-derived CDR1 and CDR2 are SGHTA and FQGNSA. V was pared by 5 bases and J by 0 bases, with 14 bases between. The CDR3 extends over 17 amino acids.

The TCR was taken from a human donor with aplastic anemia. This rearrangement joins TRBV7-2 to TRBJ1-6; a possible D gene is TRBD1 (5 bases). What was sequenced was sorted CD4+, CD8+, or CD8+CD57+ T cells (not recorded which) from PBMCs. CDR3 nucleotide sequence: TGTGCCAGCAGCGTCTCAGGGATATACTCCTATAATTCACCCCTCCACTTT. Protein: CASSVSGIYSYNSPLHF.